One and the same sample provided the 32 T cell receptor beta chains below, sequenced in a study of T cell changes during pregnancy in multiple sclerosis. Generated by immunoSEQ multiplex PCR, the TCRdb table keeps only in-frame clones and is missing some. The table includes tens of thousands of clones, 94% detected once. The material was peripheral blood, obtained in the third trimester of pregnancy. These receptors originate from a female donor with multiple sclerosis, enrolled in a pregnancy study.

The V and J genes are TRBV5-1 and TRBJ1-1; 8 nucleotides line up with TRBD1. The germline CDR1 and CDR2 sequences are SGHRS and YFSETQ. This CDR3 contains 15 residues. Trimming took 4 bases from V and 4 from J; bases not matched to a gene: 9. This CDR3 reads CASSVGTGRGTEAFF. The CDR3 DNA reads as TGCGCCAGCAGCGTGGGGACAGGTCGGGGCACTGAAGCTTTCTTT. The variable domain in full, completed from reference TRBV5-1 and TRBJ1-1, reads KAGVTQTPRYLIKTRGQQVTLSCSPISGHRSVSWYQQTPGQGLQFLFEYFSETQRNKGNFPGRFSGRQFSNSRSEMNVSTLELGDSALYLCASSVGTGRGTEAFFGQGTRLTVV.

The J gene is TRBJ2-1, the V gene TRBV15; D gene unclear. The V and J ends lost 6 bases and 4 bases respectively, with 13 bases between them. The CDR3 spans 14 residues. Germline CDR1 LNHNV, CDR2 YYDKDF (reference sequence). CDR3 residues: CATRPSRWYNEQFF. The CDR3 coding sequence is TGTGCCACCAGGCCTTCCAGGTGGTACAATGAGCAGTTCTTC. The variable domain in full, with the rest retrieved from reference TRBV15 and TRBJ2-1, is DAMVIQNPRYQVTQFGKPVTLSCSQTLNHNVMYWYQQKSSQAPKLLFHYYDKDFNNEADTPDNFQSRRPNTSFCFLDIRSPGLGDTAMYLCATRPSRWYNEQFFGPGTRLTVL.

This chain connects TRBV19 to TRBJ2-3; TRBD2 agrees at 11 bases. V trimming: 6 bases; J trimming: 2 bases; junction bases outside the gene matches: 1. The CDR3 totals 14 residues. Germline V CDR1 and CDR2: LNHDA, SQIVND (reference sequence). As DNA, the CDR3 is TGTGCCAGTAGACTAGCGGGAGCCACAGATACGCAGTATTTT. The encoded protein is CASRLAGATDTQYF.

The genes are TRBV2 and TRBJ1-5, with D perhaps matching TRBD1 (6 bases). CDR1 and CDR2 from the germline V gene are SNHLY and FYNNEI. The length of the CDR3 is 14 residues. Trimming shortened V by 7 bases and J by 3 bases, and 13 bases separated the two germline ends. CDR3 residues: CASTPGAPNQPQHF. Written as DNA, the CDR3 is TGTGCCAGCACGCCAGGGGCCCCCAATCAGCCCCAGCATTTT. The variable domain in full, with the rest retrieved from reference TRBV2 and TRBJ1-5, is EPEVTQTPSHQVTQMGQEVILRCVPISNHLYFYWYRQILGQKVEFLVSFYNNEISEKSEIFDDQFSVERPDGSNFTLKIRSTKLEDSAMYFCASTPGAPNQPQHFGDGTRLSIL.

The rearrangement joins TRBV4-1 to TRBJ2-7, with TRBD1 as a possible D gene (6 bases). Germline V CDR1 and CDR2: MGHRA, YSYEKL. The CDR3 runs 14 residues. V lost 3 bases and J 3 bases, leaving 12 bases between the germline ends. The CDR3 nucleotides read TGCGCCAGCAGCCATGTCCCACAGGGCTACGAGCAGTACTTC. It codes for CASSHVPQGYEQYF.

The count of this clone is one. The chain carries TRBV7-9 and TRBJ1-3; possibly TRBD1 for D (5 bases). The CDR3 totals 14 residues. V lost 5 bases, J lost 1 base, and 9 bases lay in between. CDR1 SEHNR and CDR2 FQNEAQ come from the germline V gene (reference sequence). The CDR3 DNA reads as TGTGCCAGCAGCCTCGGGGGGTCTGGAAACACCATATATTTT. Its protein product is CASSLGGSGNTIYF.

The CDR3 bases are TGCGCCAGCAGCCAAGATTCTAGCGGGGGACTCCAAGAGACCCAGTACTTC. Protein: CASSQDSSGGLQETQYF. This chain uses TRBV4-1 with TRBJ2-5; 10 bases match TRBD2. Germline V gene lookup returns CDR1 MGHRA and CDR2 YSYEKL. The CDR3 extends over 17 amino acids. Unmatched junction bases numbered 5, after V lost 0 bases and J lost 1 base.

J is TRBJ1-1 and V is TRBV7-9; D remains ambiguous. The V gene's germline CDR1 is SEHNR and CDR2 FQNEAQ (reference sequence). Trimming shortened V by 8 bases and J by 0 bases, and 7 bases separated the two germline ends. The CDR3 is 12 residues long. CDR3: CASLRVNTEAFF. The CDR3 bases are TGTGCCAGCCTGAGGGTGAACACTGAAGCTTTCTTT.

The rearrangement links TRBV30 to TRBJ2-7, with 10 bases that match TRBD1. V dropped 0 bases and J dropped 3; count of bases not matched to a gene: 17. CDR1 is GTSNPN, CDR2 SVGIG, per germline (reference sequence). The CDR3 is made up of 19 amino acids. CDR3 region: CAWSVSVGQGYRLLYEQYF. CDR3 DNA: TGTGCCTGGAGTGTAAGCGTGGGACAGGGGTACCGACTTCTCTACGAGCAGTACTTC.

The chain has TRBV5-1 and TRBJ2-5, with 10 positions matching TRBD2. The ends lost 2 bases at V and 4 bases at J; junction bases unmatched: 5. This CDR3 is built from 15 residues. CDR1 is SGHRS and CDR2 is YFSETQ in the germline V gene. The CDR3 reads CASSFLAGARETQYF. The DNA of the CDR3 is TGCGCCAGCAGCTTCCTAGCGGGAGCCCGAGAGACCCAGTACTTC.

The chain uses TRBV18 and TRBJ1-5; the match to TRBD1 covers 7 bases. Trimming took 4 bases from V and 8 from J; bases not matched to a gene: 11. Germline values: CDR1 KGHSH, CDR2 LQKENI. The CDR3 covers 15 residues. The CDR3 loop reads CASSRRARGMEPQHF. The CDR3 DNA sequence: TGTGCCAGCTCACGGCGCGCCAGGGGGATGGAGCCCCAGCATTTT.

The chain joins TRBV30 to TRBJ2-2; TRBD2 might be the D (6 bases). CDR1 and CDR2 (germline): GTSNPN, SVGIG (reference sequence). The CDR3 length is 12 residues. CDR3 bases: TGTACGTTGAGGACTACTGCCGGGGAGCTGTTTTTT. Translating it yields CTLRTTAGELFF.

The V call is TRBV28, the J call TRBJ2-2; no clear D gene. V shed 2 bases and J shed 3 bases, with 4 bases lying between them. Germline-derived CDR1 and CDR2 are MDHEN and SYDVKM. This CDR3 comprises 13 residues. CDR3: CASSLLYTGELFF. The CDR3 DNA follows: TGTGCCAGCAGTTTACTTTACACCGGGGAGCTGTTTTTT.

Here the CDR3 DNA reads TGTGCCAGTAGAGCCTCCGATTATGGCTACACCTTC. Its translation: CASRASDYGYTF. The rearrangement joins TRBV19 to TRBJ1-2, with D hard to call. V was shortened by 6 bases and J by 5 bases, with 10 bases between the two germline ends. Per germline, CDR1 LNHDA and CDR2 SQIVND (reference sequence). The CDR3 is 12 amino acids. Full variable domain (missing parts from reference TRBV19 and TRBJ1-2): DGGITQSPKYLFRKEGQNVTLSCEQNLNHDAMYWYRQDPGQGLRLIYYSQIVNDFQKGDIAEGYSVSREKKESFPLTVTSAQKNPTAFYLCASRASDYGYTFGSGTRLTVV.

The chain couples TRBV10-2 to TRBJ1-1; no clear D. This CDR3 comprises 13 residues. The germline V gene has CDR1 WSHSY and CDR2 SAAADI. Trimming took 6 bases from V and 1 from J, leaving 9 bases between them. CDR3 sequence: CASRDSRNTEAFF. Written as DNA, the CDR3 is TGCGCCAGCAGGGACTCCAGGAACACTGAAGCTTTCTTT.

J is TRBJ1-2 and V is TRBV6-4, with 7 positions matching TRBD1. The CDR3 consists of 14 residues. CDR1 and CDR2 (germline): MRHNA, SNTAGT. The trim removed 6 bases at V and 3 bases at J, leaving 7 bases unmatched. In DNA form, the CDR3 reads TGTGCCAGCAGCCCGGACAGGAGGGACTATGGCTACACCTTC. Protein product: CASSPDRRDYGYTF.

The genes are TRBV28 and TRBJ2-7; 8 bases map to TRBD2. Trimming removed 4 bases from V and 4 bases from J; junction bases left unmatched: 12. CDR3 size: 16 residues. Germline CDR1 is MDHEN and CDR2 is SYDVKM. The CDR3 protein is CASSSPSGREKYEQYF. The CDR3 coding sequence is TGTGCCAGCAGTTCCCCTAGCGGGCGCGAGAAGTACGAGCAGTACTTC.

The V gene is TRBV4-2, the J gene TRBJ2-7; 9 bases match TRBD2. The CDR3 length is 17 residues. In germline, CDR1 is LGHNA, CDR2 YNFKEQ. V lost 1 base to trimming and J lost 6 bases; unmatched junction nucleotides: 13. CDR3 sequence reads: CASSQAHSGSFPVEQYF. CDR3 nucleotides: TGTGCCAGCAGCCAAGCCCATAGCGGGAGTTTCCCCGTCGAGCAGTACTTC.

This chain links TRBV5-1 with TRBJ2-5; D gene ambiguous. The length of the CDR3 is 13 residues. V was shortened by 0 bases and J by 2 bases, with 5 bases between the two germline ends. Germline V CDR1 and CDR2: SGHRS, YFSETQ. The CDR3 is CASSLGRQETQYF. The CDR3 nucleotides are TGCGCCAGCAGCTTGGGCAGACAAGAGACCCAGTACTTC.

This clone was counted a single time. The chain has TRBV9 and TRBJ1-1, with D hard to call. Germline V lookup: CDR1 SGDLS, CDR2 YYNGEE. The CDR3 extends over 17 amino acids. Trimming shortened V by 0 bases and J by 3 bases, and 18 bases separated the two germline ends. The CDR3 DNA follows: TGTGCCAGCAGCGTAGAACCTTTGGTGCGGAGAGACACTGAAGCTTTCTTT. It codes for CASSVEPLVRRDTEAFF.

This clone turned up a few times. The chain is built from TRBV19 and TRBJ1-1; 10 bases match TRBD1. The CDR3 has 16 amino acids. The germline CDR1 and CDR2 sequences are LNHDA and SQIVND (reference sequence). With 7 bases clipped from V and 0 bases from J, the junction kept 8 bases outside the gene matches. Written as DNA, the CDR3 is TGTGCCAGTAACCATGACAGGGGGCGAATGAACACTGAAGCTTTCTTT. Its protein product is CASNHDRGRMNTEAFF.

The rearrangement joins TRBV2 to TRBJ1-5, with a possible D match to TRBD1 (5 bases). The CDR3 extends over 14 amino acids. Germline values: CDR1 SNHLY, CDR2 FYNNEI. The V and J ends lost 4 bases and 1 base respectively, with 8 bases between them. The CDR3 bases are TGTGCCAGCAGTGGGAGGGGAAGCAATCAGCCCCAGCATTTT. Its translation: CASSGRGSNQPQHF. The complete variable domain, with remaining parts taken from reference TRBV2 and TRBJ1-5, reads EPEVTQTPSHQVTQMGQEVILRCVPISNHLYFYWYRQILGQKVEFLVSFYNNEISEKSEIFDDQFSVERPDGSNFTLKIRSTKLEDSAMYFCASSGRGSNQPQHFGDGTRLSIL.

V and J are TRBV5-8 and TRBJ1-5, with 8 bases identical to TRBD1. This CDR3 has 14 residues. V shed 4 bases and J 7 bases; nucleotides not matched to a gene: 7. Looked up from germline, CDR1 is SGHTS and CDR2 is YDEGEE. CDR3 coding DNA: TGTGCCAGCAGCCCGCGACAGGGGTCCCAGCCCCAGCATTTT. Translation gives CASSPRQGSQPQHF.

The chain recombines TRBV9 with TRBJ2-3, with 11 bases identical to TRBD2. The CDR3 has 16 amino acids. CDR1 and CDR2 from the germline V gene are SGDLS and YYNGEE. V was clipped by 0 bases and J by 2 bases; unmatched bases: 2. The CDR3 here is CASSVALAGATDTQYF. DNA for the CDR3: TGTGCCAGCAGCGTAGCACTAGCGGGAGCCACAGATACGCAGTATTTT.

This chain uses TRBV6-5 with TRBJ1-2, with unresolved D. V was clipped by 5 bases and J by 6 bases, with 16 bases between them. Germline values: CDR1 MNHEY, CDR2 SVGAGI. The CDR3 is 14 amino acids. As DNA, the CDR3 is TGTGCCAGCAGTGCGCGAGGCCTAAGACATGGCTACACCTTC. It specifies CASSARGLRHGYTF.

A remark on this clone: The limits of the CDR3 on the DNA are not certain, so only TCRdb's listed CDR3 is given. The chain recombines TRBV21-1 with TRBJ1-5; the table calls TRBD1, which could not be checked here. TRBV21-1 is a documented pseudogene. The CDR3 is 17 amino acids in total, end residues counted. This CDR3 reads CASSKTPWARGNQPQHF.

The gene calls are TRBV29-1 and TRBJ2-3; TRBD2 is a possible D gene (6 bases). CDR1 and CDR2 (germline): SQVTM, ANQGSEA. The CDR3 sequence is 14 residues long. V lost 3 bases to trimming and J lost 1 base, with 11 bases between them. DNA of the CDR3: TGCAGCGTTGAGGACGGGGGTCGCACAGATACGCAGTATTTT. It yields the protein CSVEDGGRTDTQYF.

CDR3 nucleotides: TGTGCCAGCAGTTACTTAGACAATCAAGAGACCCAGTACTTC. Protein product: CASSYLDNQETQYF. This chain uses TRBV6-5 with TRBJ2-5; D is uncertain. The CDR3 is made up of 14 amino acids. The V end lost 1 base, the J end lost 2 bases, and 8 bases lay between the germline ends. CDR1 is MNHEY and CDR2 is SVGAGI in the germline V gene.

The V call is TRBV19, the J call TRBJ2-3, with 11 bases identical to TRBD2. Germline assignment: CDR1 LNHDA and CDR2 SQIVND (reference sequence). The CDR3 spans 15 residues. V was pared by 5 bases and J by 2 bases, with 3 bases of the junction left unmatched. The CDR3 here is CASSVLAGATDTQYF. Here the CDR3 DNA reads TGTGCCAGTAGTGTACTAGCGGGAGCCACAGATACGCAGTATTTT.

This chain uses TRBV28 with TRBJ2-5; D remains ambiguous. The V and J ends lost 5 bases and 2 bases respectively, with 9 bases between them. Germline lookup yields CDR1 MDHEN and CDR2 SYDVKM. The CDR3 extends over 13 amino acids. The CDR3 sequence: CASSILDQETQYF. CDR3 nucleotide sequence: TGTGCCAGCAGTATACTCGATCAAGAGACCCAGTACTTC.

The rearrangement joins TRBV30 to TRBJ1-5, with D uncertain. The CDR3 loop spans 14 amino acids. The germline gives CDR1 GTSNPN, CDR2 SVGIG (reference sequence). Trimming left V 3 bases short and J 2 bases short, with 11 bases between. Here the CDR3 reads CAWREGSGNQPQHF. In nucleotides, the CDR3 is TGTGCCTGGAGAGAAGGGAGCGGCAATCAGCCCCAGCATTTT. Drawing the rest from reference TRBV30 and TRBJ1-5, the complete variable domain is SQTIHQWPATLVQPVGSPLSLECTVEGTSNPNLYWYRQAAGRGLQLLFYSVGIGQISSEVPQNLSASRPQDRQFILSSKKLLLSDSGFYLCAWREGSGNQPQHFGDGTRLSIL.

The rearrangement joins TRBV9 to TRBJ1-1; D is undetermined. V was cut by 0 bases and J by 5 bases, with 8 bases left in between. Germline V gives CDR1 SGDLS, CDR2 YYNGEE. The CDR3 extends over 13 amino acids. In DNA form, the CDR3 reads TGTGCCAGCAGCGTAGTAGAGGGAACTGAAGCTTTCTTT. As protein: CASSVVEGTEAFF.